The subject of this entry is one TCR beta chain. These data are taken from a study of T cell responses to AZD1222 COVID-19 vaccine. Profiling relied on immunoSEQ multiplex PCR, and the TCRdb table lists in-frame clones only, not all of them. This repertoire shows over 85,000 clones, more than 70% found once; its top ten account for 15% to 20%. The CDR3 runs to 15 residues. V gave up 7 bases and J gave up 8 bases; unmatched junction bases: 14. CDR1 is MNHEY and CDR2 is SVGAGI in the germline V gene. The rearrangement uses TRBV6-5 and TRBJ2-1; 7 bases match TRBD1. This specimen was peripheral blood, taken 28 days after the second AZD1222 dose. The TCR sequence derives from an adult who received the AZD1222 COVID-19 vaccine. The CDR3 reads CASTRGDREMDEQFF. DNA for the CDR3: TGTGCCAGCACCCGAGGAGACAGGGAAATGGATGAGCAGTTCTTC.